The present TCR beta chain was sequenced within a study of blood T cell repertoires in COVID-19. Sequencing was performed with immunoSEQ multiplex PCR; in TCRdb, only in-frame clones are kept and a portion is missing. The sample lists 300,000 to 400,000 clones, roughly 88% occurring once. V lost 5 bases, J lost 4 bases, and 7 bases stayed unmatched. The CDR3 contains 15 residues. The germline gives CDR1 SEHNR, CDR2 FQNEAQ (reference sequence). The sequenced sample was PBMCs or T cells enriched from blood (not recorded which). This sequence originates from a woman aged 30 to 39 with acute COVID-19. This sequence joins TRBV7-9 and TRBJ2-1; 8 bases are a match to TRBD2. CDR3 bases: TGTGCCAGCAGCACTAGCGGAGCTCTGTACAATGAGCAGTTCTTC. Translating it yields CASSTSGALYNEQFF.